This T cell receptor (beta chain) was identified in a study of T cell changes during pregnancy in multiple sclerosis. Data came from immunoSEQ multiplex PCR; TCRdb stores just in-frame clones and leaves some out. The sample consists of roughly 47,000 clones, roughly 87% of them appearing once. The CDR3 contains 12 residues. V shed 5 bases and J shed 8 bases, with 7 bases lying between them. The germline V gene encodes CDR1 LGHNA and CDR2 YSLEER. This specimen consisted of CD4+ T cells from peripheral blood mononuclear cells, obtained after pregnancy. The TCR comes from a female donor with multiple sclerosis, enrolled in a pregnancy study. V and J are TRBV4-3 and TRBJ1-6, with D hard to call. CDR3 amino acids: CASSEGDSPLHF. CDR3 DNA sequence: TGCGCCAGCAGCGAGGGAGATTCACCCCTCCACTTT.